This TCR beta chain was documented in a study of cytomegalovirus exposure and HLA in healthy donors. Study-level points and caveats: Another analysis was done later, and it associated 16,951 TCR beta sequences with HLA alleles at 0.05 false discovery rate. When analyzed later, a missense DCLRE1C variant was found to be linked to TCR beta V- and J-gene trimming.

The CDR3 runs 14 residues. Trimming removed 2 bases from V and 4 bases from J, with 11 bases in between. Germline assignment: CDR1 KGHSH and CDR2 LQKENI. It was with 60 Vbeta and 13 Jbeta primers that the PCR ran. Profiling relied on immunoSEQ multiplex PCR, and the TCRdb table lists in-frame clones only, not all of them. The sample includes roughly 120,000 clones, about four fifths of them seen just once. This clone was picked up one time. The target antigen is unknown. The source of this sequence is a woman between 18 and 29 years old in good health and CMV-seronegative. The sequenced sample consisted of PBMCs. This rearrangement joins TRBV18 to TRBJ1-1; D uncertain. The CDR3 loop reads CASSPLGESTEAFF. The CDR3 bases are TGTGCCAGCTCACCATTGGGAGAGAGCACTGAAGCTTTCTTT. Using reference TRBV18 and TRBJ1-1 for the parts outside the CDR3, the full variable domain is NAGVMQNPRHLVRRRGQEARLRCSPMKGHSHVYWYRQLPEEGLKFMVYLQKENIIDESGMPKERFSAEFPKEGPSILRIQQVVRGDSAAYFCASSPLGESTEAFFGQGTRLTVV.